This T cell receptor beta chain was identified in a study of cytomegalovirus exposure and HLA in healthy donors. Overall study findings and caveats: TCR beta chain V- and J-gene trimming was linked, in a later analysis, to a missense variant in DCLRE1C. Most likely, a cluster of highly shared sequence variants arose as a sequencing artifact.

Donors in the study were healthy people who gave bone marrow. Note on this clone: Its antigen is unidentified. The junction shows a germline mismatch at one end, possibly a read error.

The CDR3 extends over 12 amino acids. Germline V lookup: CDR1 MDHEN, CDR2 SYDVKM. PCR employed 60 Vbeta and 13 Jbeta primers. TCRdb's table, derived via immunoSEQ multiplex PCR, lists solely in-frame clones and lacks some. In the table there are 150,000 to 200,000 clones, more than 60% of which are singletons. The sequenced sample consisted of PBMCs. This rearrangement joins TRBV28 to TRBJ2-7; D is unclear. The clonotype was recovered from a man between 25 and 39 years old in good health and CMV-seropositive. CDR3 region: CASSPGRREEYF. Written as DNA, the CDR3 is TGTGCCAGCAGTCCCGGAAGGCGCGAGGAGTACTTC.